The rows below give T cell receptor beta chains drawn from one sample of a study of T cells in Graves' hyperthyroidism and ophthalmopathy. TCRdb ran MiXCR on the multiplex PCR reads and lists one entry per CDR3 protein. The sample carries 300,000 to 400,000 distinct CDR3 sequences, roughly 20% recorded once. What was sequenced was blood. The receptors shown here come from a woman in her 50s with Graves' hyperthyroidism. Both conserved end residues are part of each CDR3. Each record gives: V gene, J gene, clone size, D gene, CDR3 DNA, CDR3 protein. A D gene is named only where the DNA matches it firmly. The listing skips clone size in some rows; elsewhere it reads once, few, many or a size class.

v_gene: TRBV15; j_gene: TRBJ2-1; abundance: few; d_gene: TRBD2; CDR3nt: TGTGCCACCAGTAGCGGGGTTTCCGATGAGCAGTTCTTC; CDR3aa: CATSSGVSDEQFF
v_gene: TRBV29-1; j_gene: TRBJ1-1; abundance: many; d_gene: -; CDR3nt: TGCAGCGTTGGTTTGGGACGGGTGAACACTGAAGCTTTCTTT; CDR3aa: CSVGLGRVNTEAFF
v_gene: TRBV5-6; j_gene: TRBJ1-3; abundance: few; d_gene: -; CDR3nt: TGTGCCAGCAGCTTGGGTGTGCTTGGAGGAAACACCATATATTTT; CDR3aa: CASSLGVLGGNTIYF
v_gene: TRBV5-5; j_gene: TRBJ2-5; abundance: -; d_gene: TRBD2; CDR3nt: TGTGCCAGCAGCTTGAGTAGCGGGTCAGGAGAGACCCAGTACTTC; CDR3aa: CASSLSSGSGETQYF
v_gene: TRBV10-3; j_gene: TRBJ1-5; abundance: few; d_gene: -; CDR3nt: TGTGCCATTAAGGGGGATAGCAATCAGCCCCAGCATTTT; CDR3aa: CAIKGDSNQPQHF
v_gene: TRBV11-2; j_gene: TRBJ2-3; abundance: many; d_gene: -; CDR3nt: TGTGCCAGCTCCTATTCCGGGGCAGATACGCAGTATTTT; CDR3aa: CASSYSGADTQYF
v_gene: TRBV11-3; j_gene: TRBJ2-1; abundance: many; d_gene: -; CDR3nt: TGTGCCAGCACCTTAGGGACCGGGGAACTCAACTACAATGAGCAGTTCTTC; CDR3aa: CASTLGTGELNYNEQFF
v_gene: TRBV20-1; j_gene: TRBJ2-7; abundance: many; d_gene: -; CDR3nt: TGCAGTGCTAGAACCCCAGGTCCAGGCAGGGAGCAGTACTTC; CDR3aa: CSARTPGPGREQYF
v_gene: TRBV20-1; j_gene: TRBJ2-7; abundance: -; d_gene: -; CDR3nt: TGCAGTGCTAGTCGCGGGCTCTACGAGCAGTACTTC; CDR3aa: CSASRGLYEQYF
v_gene: TRBV10-3; j_gene: TRBJ2-5; abundance: -; d_gene: -; CDR3nt: TGTGCCATCAGTGAGCGGCCGGAGACCCAGTACTTC; CDR3aa: CAISERPETQYF
v_gene: TRBV6-1; j_gene: TRBJ1-4; abundance: few; d_gene: TRBD1; CDR3nt: TGTGCCAGCAGTGTCCGGACAGGGACTGAAAAACTGTTTTTT; CDR3aa: CASSVRTGTEKLFF